This T cell receptor (beta chain) was sequenced during a study of blood T cell repertoires in COVID-19. V was clipped by 2 bases and J by 2 bases, with 9 bases between them. This CDR3 region has 14 residues. Germline CDR1 SGDLS, CDR2 YYNGEE. Per the authors' pipeline: Scientists estimated how many nucleated cells there were by amplifying reference gene primers. Generated by immunoSEQ multiplex PCR, the TCRdb table keeps only in-frame clones and is missing some. Clonal size and the V and J genes are those of that table, whereas D and trimming came from the DNA. The profile covers 150,000 to 200,000 clones, with over 80% appearing a single time and about 8% taken by the ten largest.

V is TRBV9 and J is TRBJ2-3, with D perhaps matching TRBD2 (5 bases). Sequencing was performed on peripheral blood. The receptor comes from a woman in her sixties or seventies with COVID-19, enrolled during active disease. The CDR3 nucleotides are TGTGCCAGCAGCGTTAGCGCGACCACAGATACGCAGTATTTT. Translated, it gives CASSVSATTDTQYF.